Below are 3 T cell receptor beta chains sequenced from a single sample in a study of technical replicates of blood from several donors. Clones were read by immunoSEQ multiplex PCR, and TCRdb kept only the in-frame ones, dropping some. Of under 90,000 clones listed, around 96% are singletons. What was sequenced was T cells isolated from PBMCs. All receptors derive from a human donor in good health.

The V call is TRBV5-1, the J call TRBJ2-3; possibly TRBD2 for D (5 bases). Germline V gene lookup returns CDR1 SGHRS and CDR2 YFSETQ. Between the trimmed V and J ends, which lost 4 bases and 0 bases, there was a span of 15 bases. The CDR3 is 16 residues long. This chain's CDR3 is CASSPGRRASTDTQYF. The CDR3 nucleotides read TGCGCCAGCAGCCCGGGAAGACGGGCTAGCACAGATACGCAGTATTTT.

This chain links TRBV10-1 with TRBJ2-3, with D maybe TRBD1 (6 bases). Per the germline V gene, CDR1 is WNHNN and CDR2 is SYGVQD (reference sequence). Trimming cost V 5 bases and J 2 bases, with 17 bases left between them. This CDR3 spans 16 amino acids. The CDR3 is CASSHPPRTDTDTQYF. CDR3 DNA sequence: TGCGCCAGCAGTCACCCACCCCGGACAGACACAGATACGCAGTATTTT.

The rearrangement uses TRBV18 and TRBJ2-3; tentative D call: TRBD1 (6 bases). In germline, CDR1 is KGHSH, CDR2 LQKENI. The ends were cut back, 3 bases at V and 7 bases at J, with 14 bases in the middle. This CDR3 is 14 amino acids long. The CDR3 DNA reads TGTGCCAGCTCACCCCGAACAGGGAGCTATACGCAGTATTTT. This sequence encodes CASSPRTGSYTQYF.